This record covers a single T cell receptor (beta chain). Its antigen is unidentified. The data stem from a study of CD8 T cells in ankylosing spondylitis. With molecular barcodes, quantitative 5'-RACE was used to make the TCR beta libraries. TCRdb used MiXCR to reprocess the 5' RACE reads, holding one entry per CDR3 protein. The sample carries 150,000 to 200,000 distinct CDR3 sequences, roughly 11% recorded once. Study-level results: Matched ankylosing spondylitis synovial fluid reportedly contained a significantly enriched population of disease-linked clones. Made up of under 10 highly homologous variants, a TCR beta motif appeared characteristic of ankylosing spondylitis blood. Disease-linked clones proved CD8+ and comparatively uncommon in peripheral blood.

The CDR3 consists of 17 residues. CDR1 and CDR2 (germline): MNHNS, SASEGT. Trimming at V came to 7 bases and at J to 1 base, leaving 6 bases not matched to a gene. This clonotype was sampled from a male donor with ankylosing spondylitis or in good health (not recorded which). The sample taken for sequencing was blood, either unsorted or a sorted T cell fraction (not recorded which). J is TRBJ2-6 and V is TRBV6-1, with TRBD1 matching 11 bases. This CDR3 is CASKGTGGPSGANVLTF. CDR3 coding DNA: TGTGCCAGCAAGGGGACAGGGGGACCATCTGGGGCCAACGTCCTGACTTTC.